Below, 13 T cell receptor beta chains from the same sample are listed, as sequenced in a study of identical twins (dated by TCRdb to 2016 to 2017). The library was generated by 5' RACE. The run used an Illumina HiSeq 2000. Through fastp at Q25 and MiXCR, TCRdb rebuilt clones from the public reads, retaining in-frame beta chains. Here each entry gathers all rows of one CDR3 protein and keeps the most common genes and DNA. Across this sample there are approximately 1.8 million distinct CDR3 sequences, with under 35% seen only once. Around 0.3% of the sample lies in the top ten. The material sequenced was cord blood. Receptors were obtained from a newborn girl in good health.

Of note for this clonotype: This CDR3 fails to terminate in the conserved phenylalanine or tryptophan, so it likely reflects a read error. The V call is TRBV14, the J call TRBJ2-4, with D unresolved. Trimming took 5 bases from V and 0 from J, leaving 8 bases between them. CDR1 is SGHDN and CDR2 is FVKESK in the germline V gene. This CDR3 region has 14 residues. The CDR3 DNA reads TGTGCCAGCAGCGGCCGACTAGCCAAAAACATTCAGTACTCC. This translates into CASSGRLAKNIQYS.

This clonotype has more than one count but fewer than ten. CDR3: CSARAQGADQPQHF. CDR3 nucleotide sequence: TGCAGTGCTAGAGCACAGGGGGCGGATCAGCCCCAGCATTTT. The chain links TRBV20-1 to TRBJ1-5; TRBD1 agrees at 9 bases. The V gene end was trimmed by 1 base and the J gene end by 5 bases; junction bases not matched to a gene: 3. The CDR3 is 14 amino acids. In germline, CDR1 is DFQATT, CDR2 SNEGSKA (reference sequence).

The V and J genes are TRBV12-3 or TRBV12-4 and TRBJ2-1; tentatively, D is TRBD2 (6 bases). Trimming took 5 bases from V and 7 from J, leaving 21 bases between them. The CDR3 is made up of 16 amino acids. The DNA of the CDR3 is TGTGCCAGCAGTATCCGACGGGGGATCTCCGAAAATGAGCAGTTCTTC. Its protein is CASSIRRGISENEQFF.

A few counts support this clonotype. The chain uses TRBV4-1 and TRBJ2-3, with TRBD2 identical over 9 bases. The CDR3 loop spans 16 amino acids. Germline V gives CDR1 MGHRA, CDR2 YSYEKL. After removal of 1 base from V and 3 bases from J, the junction contained 5 bases not matched to a gene. The CDR3, as DNA: TGCGCCAGCAGCCAAGGCCATAGCGGGAGAACAGATACGCAGTATTTT. This gives the protein CASSQGHSGRTDTQYF.

The table lists this clonotype with a few counts. V gene TRBV29-1 combines with J gene TRBJ2-3; D is uncertain. Germline-derived CDR1 and CDR2 are SQVTM and ANQGSEA. The CDR3 has 14 amino acids. The ends were cut back, 7 bases at V and 1 base at J, with 15 bases in the middle. The CDR3 DNA reads TGCAGCGGCGCAAAGAGAGTGGGCACAGATACGCAGTATTTT. Translating it yields CSGAKRVGTDTQYF.

Concerning this clonotype itself: A junction end diverges from the germline sequence, so it may reflect a read error. The gene calls are TRBV5-1 and TRBJ2-1; 7 bases are a match to TRBD2. The germline gives CDR1 SGHRS, CDR2 YFSETQ. The CDR3 is made up of 12 amino acids. CDR3 DNA sequence: TGCGCCGGCAGTATTGCGGGGGATGAGCAGTTCTTC. Amino acid sequence: CAGSIAGDEQFF.

In DNA form, the CDR3 reads TGTGCCAGCAGCCAGGACAGCGCTCCCCACGAGCAGTACTTC. Translating gives CASSQDSAPHEQYF. The rearrangement links TRBV28 to TRBJ2-5, with TRBD1 as a possible D gene (6 bases). The end of the DNA is better explained by TRBJ2-7, so the J call may be wrong. The CDR3 spans 14 residues. Germline V gene data show CDR1 as MDHEN and CDR2 as SYDVKM.

Remarks on this clonotype: Because it lacks the conserved phenylalanine or tryptophan at the end, this CDR3 is likely a read error. This chain uses TRBV12-3 or TRBV12-4 with TRBJ2-1, with 14 bases fitting TRBD2. The CDR3 covers 15 residues. V lost 5 bases and J lost 9; bases outside the gene matches: 6. CDR3 nucleotide sequence: TGTGCCAGCAGTGCGACTAGCGGGAGGGAGGGTGAGCAGTTCGTC. Encoded protein: CASSATSGREGEQFV.

The chain recombines TRBV24-1 with TRBJ2-1; unclear D gene. Germline V lookup: CDR1 KGHDR, CDR2 SFDVKD. The CDR3 sequence is 17 residues long. V lost 3 bases and J lost 0, with 14 bases in between. CDR3 nucleotides: TGTGCCACCAGTGATCCGGACGCCCGTCACTCCTACAATGAGCAGTTCTTC. It encodes CATSDPDARHSYNEQFF.

This clonotype showed up many times. V gene TRBV7-9 combines with J gene TRBJ2-7; no clear D. V lost 7 bases, J lost 8 bases, and 21 bases lay in between. The CDR3 has 14 amino acids. Germline-derived CDR1 and CDR2 are SEHNR and FQNEAQ (reference sequence). The CDR3 sequence: CASTPDNLGRKQYF. The CDR3 region has the DNA TGTGCCAGCACCCCTGATAACCTAGGTCGGAAGCAGTACTTC.

The table lists this clonotype with a few counts. The chain couples TRBV29-1 to TRBJ1-1; D unresolved. Trimming took 4 bases from V and 0 from J, leaving 9 bases between them. The V gene's germline CDR1 is SQVTM and CDR2 ANQGSEA. This CDR3 has 13 residues. In DNA form, the CDR3 reads TGCAGCGTTGGTTTTGGGGTGAACACTGAAGCTTTCTTT. It encodes CSVGFGVNTEAFF.

This clonotype showed up just a few times. This chain uses TRBV29-1 with TRBJ1-1; 7 positions match TRBD1. J lost 0 bases, V lost 7 bases, and 8 bases had no gene match. The germline CDR1 and CDR2 sequences are SQVTM and ANQGSEA. This CDR3 has 14 amino acids. This chain's CDR3 is CSASRTGLNTEAFF. Here the CDR3 DNA reads TGCAGCGCCTCAAGGACAGGTTTGAACACTGAAGCTTTCTTT.

The chain links TRBV10-2 to TRBJ2-5; TRBD2 aligns across 7 bases. The J segment lost 11 bases and the V segment lost 6 bases, leaving 18 bases of the junction unmatched. The CDR3 contains 15 residues. Germline V gene sequence: CDR1 WSHSY, CDR2 SAAADI. The CDR3 here is CASSLLAYTYNEQYF. The CDR3 coding sequence is TGCGCCAGCAGCTTACTAGCGTACACCTACAATGAGCAGTACTTC.